Below, 5 T cell receptor beta chains from the same sample are listed, as sequenced in a study of patients and donors after allogeneic stem cell transplantation. TCRdb processed the RT-PCR reads anew with MiXCR; each CDR3 protein has one entry. Of some 960,000 distinct CDR3 sequences listed, 15% to 20% are singletons. The sequenced material came from blood, either unsorted or a sorted T cell fraction (not recorded which). All receptors derive from a human donor who was either an allogeneic HSCT recipient or a stem cell or donor lymphocyte infusion donor (not recorded which). It is not recorded whose cells these are; they may come from a transplant donor.

This clonotype has a count of ten or more. The chain uses TRBV12-3 or TRBV12-4 and TRBJ2-1, with D possibly TRBD2 on 6 matching bases. Trimming removed 1 base at V and 6 bases at J, with 16 bases between. The CDR3 length is 16 residues. The CDR3, as DNA: TGTGCCAGCAGTTTAGTTAATGGGGGGAGCAGCAATGAGCAGTTCTTC. Its protein product is CASSLVNGGSSNEQFF.

This clonotype was seen a handful of times. The chain carries TRBV4-1 and TRBJ1-5; D not certain. Germline V gene data show CDR1 as MGHRA and CDR2 as YSYEKL. The CDR3 is 15 amino acids. V dropped 4 bases and J dropped 0 bases, with 10 bases sitting between them. CDR3 sequence reads: CASSLVDVSNQPQHF. The CDR3 region has the DNA TGCGCCAGCAGCCTTGTGGACGTTAGCAATCAGCCCCAGCATTTT.

This chain connects TRBV5-1 to TRBJ1-1; 7 bases match TRBD1. CDR1 is SGHRS, CDR2 YFSETQ, per germline. The CDR3 loop spans 14 amino acids. Unmatched junction bases numbered 8, after V lost 6 bases and J lost 3 bases. The CDR3: CASKETQGYTEAFF. Written as DNA, the CDR3 is TGCGCCAGCAAAGAGACACAGGGGTACACTGAAGCTTTCTTT. The whole variable domain, filled in from reference TRBV5-1 and TRBJ1-1, reads KAGVTQTPRYLIKTRGQQVTLSCSPISGHRSVSWYQQTPGQGLQFLFEYFSETQRNKGNFPGRFSGRQFSNSRSEMNVSTLELGDSALYLCASKETQGYTEAFFGQGTRLTVV.

The genes are TRBV11-2 and TRBJ1-1, with D possibly TRBD1 on 6 matching bases. CDR1 and CDR2 from the germline V gene are SGHAT and FQNNGV. V was trimmed by 3 bases and J by 3 bases, leaving 14 bases between them. The CDR3 is made up of 15 amino acids. The chain's CDR3 is CASSFRGAGDTEAFF. The CDR3 coding sequence is TGTGCCAGCAGCTTCCGCGGGGCAGGGGACACTGAAGCTTTCTTT.

This clonotype was seen a few times. The genes are TRBV6-5 and TRBJ1-1, with 8 bases fitting TRBD1. Unmatched junction bases numbered 14, after V lost 2 bases and J lost 3 bases. The CDR3 consists of 18 residues. CDR1 is MNHEY, CDR2 SVGAGI, per germline. The DNA of the CDR3 is TGTGCCAGCAGTTACAGCCGAGATTGGCAGGGGGCTTACACTGAAGCTTTCTTT. Translation gives CASSYSRDWQGAYTEAFF.